The entry below gives a single T cell receptor (beta chain) sequence along with its context. Its antigen is not known. The source of the sample is a study of radiotherapy plus CTLA-4 blockade in lung cancer. Study details: Overall, roughly 17% of patients showed an objective response, while about 31% attained disease control. Study-wide findings and caveats: Tumor-derived TCR clones expanded in blood after radiotherapy plus ipilimumab.

CDR1 is SGHRS, CDR2 YFSETQ, per germline. V shed 0 bases and J shed 4 bases, with 13 bases lying between them. The CDR3 is 15 amino acids. Clones were read by immunoSEQ multiplex PCR, and TCRdb kept only the in-frame ones, dropping some. The sample shows about 110,000 clones, over 65% of them seen only once. This chain uses TRBV5-1 with TRBJ1-2; tentatively, D is TRBD1 (5 bases). The clonotype was recovered from a human donor with non-small cell lung cancer that progressed on radiotherapy plus ipilimumab. Some clones in this sample may be carry-over from other donors' samples. This sample comprised peripheral blood, obtained from a patient treated with radiotherapy plus ipilimumab. CDR3 amino acids: CASSLDTGIGYGYTF. CDR3 sequence (DNA): TGCGCCAGCAGCTTGGATACAGGAATTGGCTATGGCTACACCTTC.